The 30 T cell receptor beta chains below come from one sample, sequenced in a study of blood T cell repertoires in COVID-19. The data were produced by immunoSEQ multiplex PCR, yet TCRdb's version contains in-frame clones alone and is incomplete. The table has fewer than 85,000 clones, roughly three quarters seen once; the top ten hold around 2%. The sample consisted of peripheral blood. These TCRs come from a man in his 70s with COVID-19, enrolled during active disease.

This clone was seen a few times. The rearrangement uses TRBV11-2 and TRBJ1-2; 9 positions match TRBD1. Per the germline V gene, CDR1 is SGHAT and CDR2 is FQNNGV. Germline trimming cut 5 bases from V and 4 bases from J; bases unmatched to any gene: 5. The CDR3 totals 14 residues. The CDR3 spells CASSRTGVSYGYTF. In DNA form, the CDR3 reads TGTGCCAGCAGCCGGACAGGGGTGAGCTATGGCTACACCTTC.

The table lists this clone with a few counts. This chain links TRBV9 with TRBJ2-7; 8 nucleotides line up with TRBD1. The CDR3 is 16 residues long. Germline V gives CDR1 SGDLS, CDR2 YYNGEE. V was clipped by 4 bases and J by 2 bases; unmatched bases: 11. The CDR3 region has the DNA TGTGCCAGCAGCCCTCAGCAGGGGGCAACCACCTACGAGCAGTACTTC. Amino acid sequence: CASSPQQGATTYEQYF.

The chain uses TRBV30 and TRBJ2-7; D might be TRBD1 (5 bases). V lost 0 bases to trimming and J lost 2 bases, with 5 bases between them. The CDR3 covers 12 residues. Germline V gives CDR1 GTSNPN, CDR2 SVGIG (reference sequence). The CDR3 coding sequence is TGTGCCTGGAGTGTGGGGCCCTACGAGCAGTACTTC. Protein product: CAWSVGPYEQYF.

This clone showed up just a few times. The chain joins TRBV5-3 to TRBJ1-2; D remains ambiguous. Being an ORF, TRBV5-3 has a function that is uncertain. This CDR3 comprises 12 residues. Trimming shortened V by 6 bases and J by 7 bases, and 13 bases separated the two germline ends. The CDR3 loop is CARTVGAFGYTF. In nucleotides, the CDR3 is TGTGCCAGAACGGTGGGCGCTTTTGGCTACACCTTC.

This sequence joins TRBV13 and TRBJ2-7, with D possibly matching TRBD1 (5 bases). V was shortened by 2 bases and J by 1 base, with 9 bases between the two germline ends. CDR1 PRHDT and CDR2 FYEKMQ come from the germline V gene (reference sequence). CDR3 size: 14 residues. The DNA for the CDR3 is TGTGCCAGCAGCTTATCCAGGGCTTCCTACGAGCAGTACTTC. Translation gives CASSLSRASYEQYF.

The chain links TRBV5-4 to TRBJ2-3; TRBD2 matches 12 bases. Germline V lookup: CDR1 SGHNT, CDR2 YYREEE (reference sequence). Unmatched junction bases numbered 7, after V lost 7 bases and J lost 4 bases. The length of the CDR3 is 15 residues. CDR3 sequence: CASQTSGRTADTQYF. The DNA of the CDR3 is TGTGCCAGCCAGACTAGCGGGAGAACTGCAGATACGCAGTATTTT. Complete variable domain (other parts from reference TRBV5-4 and TRBJ2-3): ETGVTQSPTHLIKTRGQQVTLRCSSQSGHNTVSWYQQALGQGPQFIFQYYREEENGRGNFPPRFSGLQFPNYSSELNVNALELDDSALYLCASQTSGRTADTQYFGPGTRLTVL.

The rearrangement joins TRBV11-1 to TRBJ2-3, with a weak D call TRBD1 (5 bases). This CDR3 comprises 14 residues. V dropped 3 bases and J dropped 2 bases, with 9 bases sitting between them. Germline V gene data show CDR1 as SGHAT and CDR2 as FQDESV (reference sequence). In DNA form, the CDR3 reads TGTGCCAGCAGCTTCGACAGAATCACAGATACGCAGTATTTT. This encodes CASSFDRITDTQYF.

The chain is built from TRBV14 and TRBJ2-7; D perhaps matches TRBD2 (6 bases). This CDR3 is 16 amino acids long. The ends were cut back, 4 bases at V and 2 bases at J, with 18 bases in the middle. Germline CDR1 and CDR2: SGHDN and FVKESK. The CDR3 loop reads CASSRDGPGRTYEQYF. CDR3 nucleotides: TGTGCCAGCAGCCGAGACGGGCCAGGGAGGACCTACGAGCAGTACTTC.

V and J are TRBV18 and TRBJ1-2; the D gene is possibly TRBD1 (5 bases). Trimming stripped 3 bases from V and 7 bases from J, with 9 bases between. From germline, CDR1 is KGHSH and CDR2 LQKENI. The CDR3 sequence is 12 residues long. This chain's CDR3 is CASSPDGGGYTF. CDR3 coding DNA: TGTGCCAGCTCACCCGACGGGGGTGGCTACACCTTC.

This sequence joins TRBV6-6 and TRBJ2-1; 9 nucleotides align to TRBD1. The CDR3 is made up of 16 amino acids. CDR1 and CDR2 (germline): MNHNY, SVGAGI (reference sequence). V trimming: 2 bases; J trimming: 5 bases; junction bases outside the gene matches: 7. The DNA of the CDR3 is TGTGCCAGCAGTTACCGGGACAGGGATAGGCACAATGAGCAGTTCTTC. Translated: CASSYRDRDRHNEQFF.

This chain uses TRBV6-2 or TRBV6-3 with TRBJ1-2; D may be TRBD1 (5 bases). Germline V gene data show CDR1 as MNHEY and CDR2 as SVGEGT. The CDR3 runs 13 residues. Deletions cut 4 bases from V and 7 bases from J, with 13 bases between. CDR3 protein: CASSSGTTGGYTF. CDR3 bases: TGTGCCAGCAGTTCAGGGACTACGGGTGGCTACACCTTC.

This chain links TRBV7-3 with TRBJ2-1; perhaps TRBD1 as D (6 bases). Trimming cost V 0 bases and J 3 bases, with 12 bases left between them. The CDR3 length is 16 residues. Looked up from germline, CDR1 is SGHTA and CDR2 is FQGTGA. The DNA of the CDR3 is TGTGCCAGCAGCTTAACGTTAGGGACAAACTACAATGAGCAGTTCTTC. This encodes CASSLTLGTNYNEQFF.

This chain connects TRBV4-2 to TRBJ2-7, with TRBD1 as a possible D gene (5 bases). This CDR3 has 15 amino acids. V lost 1 base and J 4 bases, leaving 14 bases between the germline ends. Germline-derived CDR1 and CDR2 are LGHNA and YNFKEQ. DNA for the CDR3: TGTGCCAGCAGCCAAGTAAGCAGGGCTCCTTACGAGCAGTACTTC. This encodes CASSQVSRAPYEQYF.

The chain uses TRBV4-1 and TRBJ2-5; TRBD2 matches 14 bases. Unmatched junction bases numbered 9, after V lost 5 bases and J lost 4 bases. The CDR3 contains 17 residues. From germline, CDR1 is MGHRA and CDR2 YSYEKL. CDR3 residues: CASSAPGTSGRTETQYF. CDR3 in DNA: TGCGCCAGCAGCGCCCCCGGGACTAGCGGGAGAACAGAGACCCAGTACTTC.

The V gene is TRBV28, the J gene TRBJ1-2, with TRBD1 identical over 7 bases. Germline V lookup: CDR1 MDHEN, CDR2 SYDVKM. CDR3 size: 14 residues. V gave up 6 bases and J gave up 8 bases; unmatched junction bases: 12. CDR3: CASSNHGLTGGYTF. CDR3 nucleotides: TGTGCCAGCAGCAACCATGGCTTGACAGGGGGCTACACCTTC.

The chain links TRBV7-2 to TRBJ1-1, with a weak D call TRBD1 (5 bases). Trimming left V 5 bases short and J 1 base short, with 11 bases between. Germline CDR1 is SGHTA and CDR2 is FQGNSA. The length of the CDR3 is 14 residues. This CDR3 is CASSRGGTNTEAFF. The DNA for the CDR3 is TGTGCCAGCAGCCGCGGGGGAACGAACACTGAAGCTTTCTTT.

The chain links TRBV19 to TRBJ1-1; possible D gene TRBD1, 5 bases. Trimming took off 7 bases at V and 4 bases at J, with 19 bases between the two ends. Germline CDR1 is LNHDA and CDR2 is SQIVND (reference sequence). This CDR3 spans 15 amino acids. CDR3 bases: TGTGCCAGTATCCTCGGACCCGGGGGGAGCACTGAAGCTTTCTTT. Translated, it gives CASILGPGGSTEAFF.

The table lists this clone with a count of one. V gene TRBV19 combines with J gene TRBJ1-6; D not certain. Germline values: CDR1 LNHDA, CDR2 SQIVND (reference sequence). V lost 7 bases to trimming and J lost 8 bases, with 12 bases between them. This CDR3 has 13 amino acids. CDR3 protein: CASKRVPDSPLHF. CDR3 coding DNA: TGTGCCAGTAAGAGGGTTCCGGATTCACCCCTCCACTTT.

The J gene is TRBJ1-1, the V gene TRBV10-3; D unresolved. The CDR3 loop spans 16 amino acids. The V end lost 10 bases, the J end lost 0 bases, and 21 bases lay between the germline ends. Germline V gene data show CDR1 as ENHRY and CDR2 as SYGVKD. This CDR3 reads CATRKQRTPMNTEAFF. Written as DNA, the CDR3 is TGTGCCACACGCAAACAAAGAACACCGATGAACACTGAAGCTTTCTTT.

The V call is TRBV4-3, the J call TRBJ1-2; D is undetermined. Deletions cut 0 bases from V and 4 bases from J, with 15 bases between. The CDR3 has 16 amino acids. Germline V gene data show CDR1 as LGHNA and CDR2 as YSLEER. The CDR3 here is CASSQDAPDLSYGYTF. In nucleotides, the CDR3 is TGCGCCAGCAGCCAAGATGCCCCGGACTTATCCTATGGCTACACCTTC.

This chain links TRBV6-5 with TRBJ1-5; D might be TRBD1 (6 bases). Trimming pared 5 bases from V and 5 bases from J, leaving 10 bases between. This CDR3 is 13 amino acids long. Germline-derived CDR1 and CDR2 are MNHEY and SVGAGI. Written as DNA, the CDR3 is TGTGCCAGCAGTCGGGGGGCGGATCAGCCCCAGCATTTT. It translates to CASSRGADQPQHF.

This sequence joins TRBV9 and TRBJ2-1; 9 bases are shared with TRBD2. Losses at the gene ends were 3 bases for V and 4 bases for J; bases not matched to a gene: 5. This CDR3 has 15 residues. Germline CDR1 is SGDLS and CDR2 is YYNGEE. The CDR3 nucleotides are TGTGCCAGCAGCGGCGGGAGGGGAAATTACAATGAGCAGTTCTTC. Translating gives CASSGGRGNYNEQFF.

The rearrangement uses TRBV6-5 and TRBJ1-5, with D possibly being TRBD1 (6 bases). Germline V CDR1 and CDR2: MNHEY, SVGAGI. The V and J ends lost 10 bases and 3 bases respectively, with 22 bases between them. This CDR3 has 16 amino acids. CDR3 DNA: TGTGCCATCACTTACCTACAGGGAGGGACCAATCAGCCCCAGCATTTT. The encoded protein is CAITYLQGGTNQPQHF.

The chain is built from TRBV5-1 and TRBJ2-1; maybe TRBD1 (6 bases). Germline values: CDR1 SGHRS, CDR2 YFSETQ. The germline V and J ends were trimmed by 4 bases and 3 bases, with 20 bases remaining between them. The CDR3 runs to 17 residues. The CDR3 DNA reads TGCGCCAGCAGCGCAATAACAGGGAACCTCGACTACAATGAGCAGTTCTTC. Its protein product is CASSAITGNLDYNEQFF. Based on the CDR3 plus reference TRBV5-1 and TRBJ2-1, the full variable domain is KAGVTQTPRYLIKTRGQQVTLSCSPISGHRSVSWYQQTPGQGLQFLFEYFSETQRNKGNFPGRFSGRQFSNSRSEMNVSTLELGDSALYLCASSAITGNLDYNEQFFGPGTRLTVL.

The gene calls are TRBV30 and TRBJ1-5, with TRBD1 matching over 8 bases. Germline lookup yields CDR1 GTSNPN and CDR2 SVGIG (reference sequence). The CDR3 runs to 15 residues. V trimming: 5 bases; J trimming: 2 bases; junction bases outside the gene matches: 8. CDR3 coding DNA: TGTGCCTGGGGGCCCCCGGACAGGGGCAATCAGCCCCAGCATTTT. Translation: CAWGPPDRGNQPQHF. Full variable domain (rest looked up from reference TRBV30 and TRBJ1-5): SQTIHQWPATLVQPVGSPLSLECTVEGTSNPNLYWYRQAAGRGLQLLFYSVGIGQISSEVPQNLSASRPQDRQFILSSKKLLLSDSGFYLCAWGPPDRGNQPQHFGDGTRLSIL.

The chain carries TRBV5-1 and TRBJ2-3; TRBD1 aligns across 7 bases. Germline V gene lookup returns CDR1 SGHRS and CDR2 YFSETQ. The CDR3 has 15 amino acids. V was clipped by 2 bases and J by 1 base; unmatched bases: 4. CDR3 amino acids: CASSFDRVGTDTQYF. The CDR3 region has the DNA TGCGCCAGCAGCTTCGACAGGGTAGGCACAGATACGCAGTATTTT.

The V call is TRBV19, the J call TRBJ1-2; 7 nucleotides align to TRBD1. The CDR3 is 15 amino acids. Germline V gene data show CDR1 as LNHDA and CDR2 as SQIVND (reference sequence). V lost 3 bases, J lost 6 bases, and 10 bases stayed unmatched. The chain's CDR3 is CASSISQGRLHGYTF. CDR3 sequence (DNA): TGTGCCAGTAGTATCTCACAGGGGCGCCTTCATGGCTACACCTTC.

CDR3 DNA: TGTGCCTCAGGGGAGACGAATCAGCCCCAGCATTTT. The encoded protein is CASGETNQPQHF. The genes are TRBV7-8 and TRBJ1-5, with TRBD1 as a possible D gene (6 bases). Germline assignment: CDR1 SGHVS and CDR2 FQNEAQ. This CDR3 spans 12 amino acids. Trimming cost V 11 bases and J 4 bases, with 12 bases left between them.

This chain uses TRBV5-1 with TRBJ2-3; perhaps TRBD2 as D (5 bases). The CDR3 runs 15 residues. Trimming stripped 5 bases from V and 5 bases from J, with 18 bases between. Per the germline V gene, CDR1 is SGHRS and CDR2 is YFSETQ. CDR3 amino acids: CASSPLAQGGDTQYF. CDR3 sequence (DNA): TGCGCCAGCAGTCCCCTTGCCCAAGGAGGAGATACGCAGTATTTT.

This clone has only a few counts. The genes are TRBV5-1 and TRBJ2-1; tentative D call: TRBD2 (6 bases). The CDR3 loop spans 17 amino acids. Trimming pared 3 bases from V and 5 bases from J, leaving 21 bases between. In germline, CDR1 is SGHRS, CDR2 YFSETQ. The CDR3 DNA reads as TGCGCCAGCAGCTGGGGGGTGGGGACTCCCTCTGACAATGAGCAGTTCTTC. Residues: CASSWGVGTPSDNEQFF.